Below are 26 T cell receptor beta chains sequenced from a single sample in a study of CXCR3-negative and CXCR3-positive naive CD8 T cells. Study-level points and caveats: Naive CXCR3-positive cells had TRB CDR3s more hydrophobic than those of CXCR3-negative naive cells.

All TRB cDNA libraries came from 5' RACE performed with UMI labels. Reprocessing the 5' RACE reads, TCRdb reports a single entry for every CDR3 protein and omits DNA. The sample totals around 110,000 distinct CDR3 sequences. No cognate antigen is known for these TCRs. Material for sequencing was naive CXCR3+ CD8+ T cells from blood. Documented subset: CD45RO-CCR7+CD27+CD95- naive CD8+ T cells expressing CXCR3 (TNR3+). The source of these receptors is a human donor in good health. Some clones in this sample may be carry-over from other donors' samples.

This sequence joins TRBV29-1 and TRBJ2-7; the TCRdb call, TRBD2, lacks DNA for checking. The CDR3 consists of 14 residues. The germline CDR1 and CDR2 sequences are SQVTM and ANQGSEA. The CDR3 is CSVVLAGGIYEQYF.

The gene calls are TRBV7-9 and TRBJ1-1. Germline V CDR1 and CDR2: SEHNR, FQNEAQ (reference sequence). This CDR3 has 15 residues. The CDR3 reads CASSSGPIINTEAFF.

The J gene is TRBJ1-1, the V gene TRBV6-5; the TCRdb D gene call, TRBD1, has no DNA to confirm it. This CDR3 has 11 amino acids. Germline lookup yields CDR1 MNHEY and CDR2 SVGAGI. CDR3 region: CASALGTEAFF.

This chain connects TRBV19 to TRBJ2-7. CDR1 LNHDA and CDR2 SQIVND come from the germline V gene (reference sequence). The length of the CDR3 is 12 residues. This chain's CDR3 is CASSTQASEQYF.

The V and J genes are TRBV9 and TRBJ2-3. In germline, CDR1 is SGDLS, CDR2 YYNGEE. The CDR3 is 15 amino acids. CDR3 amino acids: CASSVTGVSTDTQYF.

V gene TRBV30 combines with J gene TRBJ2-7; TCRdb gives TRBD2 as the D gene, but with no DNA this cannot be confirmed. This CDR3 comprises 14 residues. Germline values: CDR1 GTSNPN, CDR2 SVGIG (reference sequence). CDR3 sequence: CALMGPSGTYEQYF. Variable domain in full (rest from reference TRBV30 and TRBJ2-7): SQTIHQWPATLVQPVGSPLSLECTVEGTSNPNLYWYRQAAGRGLQLLFYSVGIGQISSEVPQNLSASRPQDRQFILSSKKLLLSDSGFYLCALMGPSGTYEQYFGPGTRLTVT.

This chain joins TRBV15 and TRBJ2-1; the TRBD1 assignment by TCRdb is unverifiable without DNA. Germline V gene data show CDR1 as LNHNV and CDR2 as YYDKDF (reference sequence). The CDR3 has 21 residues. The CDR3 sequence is CATSREPPLWGALGGNNEQFF.

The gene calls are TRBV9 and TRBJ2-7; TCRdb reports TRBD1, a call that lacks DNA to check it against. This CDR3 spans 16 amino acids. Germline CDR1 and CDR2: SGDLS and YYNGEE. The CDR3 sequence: CASSPRWDRGHSEQYF. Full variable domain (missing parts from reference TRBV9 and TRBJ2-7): DSGVTQTPKHLITATGQRVTLRCSPRSGDLSVYWYQQSLDQGLQFLIQYYNGEERAKGNILERFSAQQFPDLHSELNLSSLELGDSALYFCASSPRWDRGHSEQYFGPGTRLTVT.

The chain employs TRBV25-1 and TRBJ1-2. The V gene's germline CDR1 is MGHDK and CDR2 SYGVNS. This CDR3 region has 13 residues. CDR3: CASSDSSTNGYTF.

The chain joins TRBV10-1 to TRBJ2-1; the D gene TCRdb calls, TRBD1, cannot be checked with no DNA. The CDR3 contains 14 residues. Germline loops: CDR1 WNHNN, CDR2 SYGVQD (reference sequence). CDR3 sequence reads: CHKTRDRGRNEQFF.

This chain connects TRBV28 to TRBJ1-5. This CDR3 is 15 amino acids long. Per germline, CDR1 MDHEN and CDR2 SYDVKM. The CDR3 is CASSLVAGGGQPQHF.

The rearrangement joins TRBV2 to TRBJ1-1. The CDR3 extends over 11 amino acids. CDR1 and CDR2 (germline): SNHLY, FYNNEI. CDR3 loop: CASPSRSEAFF.

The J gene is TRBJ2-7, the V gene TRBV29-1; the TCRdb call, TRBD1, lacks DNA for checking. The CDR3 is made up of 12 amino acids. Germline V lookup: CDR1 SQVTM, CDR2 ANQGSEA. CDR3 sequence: CSVPGQGHEQYF.

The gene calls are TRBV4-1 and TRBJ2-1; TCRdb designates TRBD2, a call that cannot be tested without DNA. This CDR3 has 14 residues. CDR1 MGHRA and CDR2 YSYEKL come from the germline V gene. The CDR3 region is CASSQDMGEAEQFF.

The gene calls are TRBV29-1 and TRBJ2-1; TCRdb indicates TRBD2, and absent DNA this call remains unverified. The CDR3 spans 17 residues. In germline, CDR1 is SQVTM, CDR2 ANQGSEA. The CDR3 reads CSVEEGSGTARWDEQFF.

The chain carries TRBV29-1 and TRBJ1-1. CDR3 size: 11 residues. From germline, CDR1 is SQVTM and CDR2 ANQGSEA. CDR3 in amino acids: CSVEKNTEAFF.

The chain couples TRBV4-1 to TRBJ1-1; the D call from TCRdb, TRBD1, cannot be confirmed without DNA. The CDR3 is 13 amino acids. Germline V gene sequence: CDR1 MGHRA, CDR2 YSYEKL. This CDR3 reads CASSPQGSTEAFF.

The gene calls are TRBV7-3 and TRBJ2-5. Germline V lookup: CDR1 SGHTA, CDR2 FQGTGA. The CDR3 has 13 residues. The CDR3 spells CASSFGNGETQYF.

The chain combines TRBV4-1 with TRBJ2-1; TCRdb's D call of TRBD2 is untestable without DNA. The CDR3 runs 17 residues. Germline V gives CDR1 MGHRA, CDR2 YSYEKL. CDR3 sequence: CASSRGLAGSSYNEQFF.

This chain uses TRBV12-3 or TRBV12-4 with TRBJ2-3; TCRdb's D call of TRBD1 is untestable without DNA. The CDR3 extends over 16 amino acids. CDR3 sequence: CASSTLTGSAADTQYF.

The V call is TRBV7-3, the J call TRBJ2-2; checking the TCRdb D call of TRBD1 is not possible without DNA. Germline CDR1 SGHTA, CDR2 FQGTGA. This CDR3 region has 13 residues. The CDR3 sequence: CASSSTGTGELFF.

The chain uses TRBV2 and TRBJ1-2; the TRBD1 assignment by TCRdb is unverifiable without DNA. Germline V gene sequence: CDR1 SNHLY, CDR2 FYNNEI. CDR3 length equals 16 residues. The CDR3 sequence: CASSEGRQGYHYGYTF.

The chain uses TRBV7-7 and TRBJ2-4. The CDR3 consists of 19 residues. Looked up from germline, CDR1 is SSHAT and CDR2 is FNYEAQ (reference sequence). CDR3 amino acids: CASSFQPIDITLAKNIQYF. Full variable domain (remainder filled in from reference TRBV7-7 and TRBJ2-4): GAGVSQSPRYKVTKRGQDVTLRCDPISSHATLYWYQQALGQGPEFLTYFNYEAQPDKSGLPSDRFSAERPEGSISTLTIQRTEQRDSAMYRCASSFQPIDITLAKNIQYFGAGTRLSVL.

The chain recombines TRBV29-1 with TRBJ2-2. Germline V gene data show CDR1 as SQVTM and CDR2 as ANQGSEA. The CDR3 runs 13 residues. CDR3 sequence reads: CSVESFYTGELFF.

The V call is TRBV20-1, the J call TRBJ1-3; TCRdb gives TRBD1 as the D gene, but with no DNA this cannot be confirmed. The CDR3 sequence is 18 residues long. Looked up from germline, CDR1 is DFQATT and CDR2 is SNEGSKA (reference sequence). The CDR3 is CSADNAGQGFFSGNTIYF.

CDR3 protein: CASSWGSNEQYF. The V gene is TRBV7-6, the J gene TRBJ2-7. Germline loops: CDR1 SGHVS, CDR2 FNYEAQ. This CDR3 is built from 12 residues.